This T cell receptor (beta chain) was recovered during a study of cytomegalovirus exposure and HLA in healthy donors. Overall study results and limits: Earlier analysis yielded a pattern in which most TCR beta V segments were productive about 90% or about 30% of the time. The authors later found TCR association rates varying by HLA locus, with DRB1 most and HLA-C fewest.

The CDR3 loop spans 12 amino acids. Per the germline V gene, CDR1 is MDHEN and CDR2 is SYDVKM. Between the trimmed V and J ends, which lost 5 bases and 6 bases, there was a span of 9 bases. Researchers ran the PCR with 60 Vbeta and 13 Jbeta primers. Generated by immunoSEQ multiplex PCR, the TCRdb table keeps only in-frame clones and is missing some. The data hold roughly 100,000 clones, with about 80% observed a single time. About this clone itself: Its antigen is as yet unknown.

Sequenced: PBMCs. V and J are TRBV28 and TRBJ2-3; D unclear. The TCR sequence derives from a man aged 25-40 years in good health and CMV-seropositive. The CDR3 nucleotides are TGTGCCAGCAGTCCCCCCGGGGATACGCAGTATTTT. Its translation: CASSPPGDTQYF.